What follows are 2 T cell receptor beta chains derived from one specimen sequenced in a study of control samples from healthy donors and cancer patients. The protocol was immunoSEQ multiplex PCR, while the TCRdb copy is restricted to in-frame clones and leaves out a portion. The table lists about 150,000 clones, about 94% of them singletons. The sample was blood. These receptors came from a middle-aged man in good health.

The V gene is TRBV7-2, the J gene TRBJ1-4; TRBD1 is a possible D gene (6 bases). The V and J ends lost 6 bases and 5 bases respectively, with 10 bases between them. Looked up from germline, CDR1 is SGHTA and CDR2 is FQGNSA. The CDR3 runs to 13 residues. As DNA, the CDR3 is TGTGCCAGCAGGGGGGGGCAGAATGAAAAACTGTTTTTT. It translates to CASRGGQNEKLFF.

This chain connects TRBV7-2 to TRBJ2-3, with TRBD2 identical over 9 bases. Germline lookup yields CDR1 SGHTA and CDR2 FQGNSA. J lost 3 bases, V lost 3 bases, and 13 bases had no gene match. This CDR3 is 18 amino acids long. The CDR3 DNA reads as TGTGCCAGCAGCTTCCGCTCGAGAGGAGCGGGGGGAACAGATACGCAGTATTTT. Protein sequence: CASSFRSRGAGGTDTQYF.